This TCR beta chain was observed in a study of OX40 agonist ivuxolimab in advanced cancers. Study background: With a range of roughly 23 to 85, age averaged 60 years, and more than 75% were male. Enrollees could have had prior anti-PD-1, anti-PD-L1 or anti-CTLA-4 therapy, which around 43% had received.

Blood was sampled at baseline, cycle 4 day 1, and cycle 7 day 1. CDR3 length: 14 amino acids. V was pared by 6 bases and J by 3 bases, with 12 bases between. CDR1 is MNHEY and CDR2 is SVGAGI in the germline V gene. Assay: immunoSEQ multiplex PCR; the TCRdb copy retains only in-frame clones and omits some. The top ten clones hold 0.76% of a sample with about 58,000 clones, less than 90% of them seen once. The receptor's source is an adult with an advanced solid tumor such as melanoma, head and neck, liver or kidney cancer. Specimen: CD4+ or CD8+ T cells sorted from blood, collected in a trial of the OX40 agonist ivuxolimab. This sequence joins TRBV6-5 and TRBJ1-5; D is perhaps TRBD1 (5 bases). The chain's CDR3 is CASRTTALNQPQHF. The CDR3 nucleotides are TGTGCCAGCAGAACGACAGCACTCAATCAGCCCCAGCATTTT.